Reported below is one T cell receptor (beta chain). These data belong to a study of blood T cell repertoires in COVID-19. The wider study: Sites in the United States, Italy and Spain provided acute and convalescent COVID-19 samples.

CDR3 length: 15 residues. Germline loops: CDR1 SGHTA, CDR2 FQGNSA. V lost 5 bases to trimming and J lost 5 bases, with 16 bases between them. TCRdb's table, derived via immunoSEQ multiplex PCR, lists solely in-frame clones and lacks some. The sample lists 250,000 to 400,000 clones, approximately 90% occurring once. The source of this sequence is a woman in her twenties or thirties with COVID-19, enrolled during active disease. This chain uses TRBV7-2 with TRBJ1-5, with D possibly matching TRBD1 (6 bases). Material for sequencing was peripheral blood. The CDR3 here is CASSPGGGRDQPQHF. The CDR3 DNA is TGTGCCAGCAGCCCCGGGGGGGGCAGGGATCAGCCCCAGCATTTT.